The clone carrying this T cell receptor (beta chain) was recorded many times. This sample was taken from a study of T cells after yellow fever vaccination. MiXCR, run by TCRdb on the 5' RACE reads, gives a single entry per CDR3 protein. Of a few hundred thousand distinct CDR3 sequences listed, roughly 8% are singletons. The CDR3 is 14 residues long. CDR1 is SEHNR, CDR2 FQNEAQ, per germline (reference sequence). Trimming took 4 bases from V and 3 from J, leaving 12 bases between them. Specimen: PBMCs, collected more than 35 days after the first yellow fever vaccination. V gene TRBV7-9 combines with J gene TRBJ1-1; no clear D. The source of this sequence is a young man who received the YFV17D yellow fever vaccine. This chain's CDR3 is CASSSFGGDTEAFF. For the CDR3, the DNA is TGTGCCAGCAGCTCCTTCGGTGGGGACACTGAAGCTTTCTTT.